Shown below are 8 T cell receptor beta chains from a single sample sequenced in a study of patients and donors after allogeneic stem cell transplantation. Using its own MiXCR run on the RT-PCR reads, TCRdb lists one record per CDR3 protein. This table has around 70,000 distinct CDR3 sequences, about a quarter appearing once. Sequencing used blood, either unsorted or a sorted T cell fraction (not recorded which). The receptors shown here come from a human donor who was either an allogeneic HSCT recipient or a stem cell or donor lymphocyte infusion donor (not recorded which). It is not recorded whose cells these are; they may come from a transplant donor.

This clonotype appeared a few times. The rearrangement uses TRBV29-1 and TRBJ2-1; D is unclear. Deletions cut 1 base from V and 0 bases from J, with 10 bases between. The CDR3 loop spans 15 amino acids. Germline lookup yields CDR1 SQVTM and CDR2 ANQGSEA. The CDR3 spells CSVEGSPSSYNEQFF. Here the CDR3 DNA reads TGCAGCGTTGAAGGGAGCCCGAGCTCCTACAATGAGCAGTTCTTC.

This clonotype was observed a handful of times. The chain employs TRBV7-6 and TRBJ1-3; TRBD1 agrees at 9 bases. Unmatched junction bases numbered 6, after V lost 2 bases and J lost 1 base. The CDR3 has 17 amino acids. Germline loops: CDR1 SGHVS, CDR2 FNYEAQ. The chain's CDR3 is CASSLTTGGWSGNTIYF. As DNA, the CDR3 is TGTGCCAGCAGCTTAACTACAGGGGGCTGGTCTGGAAACACCATATATTTT.

This rearrangement joins TRBV12-5 to TRBJ2-1; D is unresolved. Germline V gene lookup returns CDR1 LGHNT and CDR2 FRNRAP. Trimming pared 4 bases from V and 4 bases from J, leaving 17 bases between. The CDR3 has 16 amino acids. CDR3 nucleotides: TGTGCTAGTGGTTCCACTGACGTAGGTCGATACAATGAGCAGTTCTTC. Its protein product is CASGSTDVGRYNEQFF.

This rearrangement joins TRBV5-6 to TRBJ1-6; D unresolved. V dropped 4 bases and J dropped 14 bases, with 4 bases sitting between them. The CDR3 has 9 residues. Germline loops: CDR1 SGHDT, CDR2 YYEEEE. In DNA form, the CDR3 reads TGTGCCAGCAGCCCTTCCCTCCACTTT. It specifies CASSPSLHF.

The chain couples TRBV20-1 to TRBJ1-1; 8 bases line up with TRBD1. Germline CDR1 reads DFQATT; CDR2 reads SNEGSKA (reference sequence). This CDR3 is 14 amino acids long. The V and J ends lost 6 bases and 0 bases, in that order; junction bases with no gene match: 6. CDR3 region: CSAPGGPMNTEAFF. The CDR3 nucleotides are TGCAGTGCGCCAGGGGGCCCCATGAACACTGAAGCTTTCTTT.

J is TRBJ2-5 and V is TRBV6-5; 8 bases line up with TRBD2. The CDR3 consists of 17 residues. Germline V CDR1 and CDR2: MNHEY, SVGAGI. V shed 2 bases, J shed 1 base, and the junction held 9 bases outside the gene matches. The CDR3 region has the DNA TGTGCCAGCAGTTACGGGGGCGGGGGGCCCCTCCAAGAGACCCAGTACTTC. Its translation: CASSYGGGGPLQETQYF.

This clonotype has only a few counts. This chain connects TRBV5-1 to TRBJ2-7; unclear D gene. Trimming pared 2 bases from V and 0 bases from J, leaving 6 bases between. The CDR3 runs to 13 residues. Germline CDR1 and CDR2: SGHRS and YFSETQ. The CDR3 DNA reads as TGCGCCAGCAGCTTCGGGTTCTCCTACGAGCAGTACTTC. It translates to CASSFGFSYEQYF. Using reference TRBV5-1 and TRBJ2-7 for the parts outside the CDR3, the full variable domain is KAGVTQTPRYLIKTRGQQVTLSCSPISGHRSVSWYQQTPGQGLQFLFEYFSETQRNKGNFPGRFSGRQFSNSRSEMNVSTLELGDSALYLCASSFGFSYEQYFGPGTRLTVT.

Ten or more counts support this clonotype. V is TRBV5-1 and J is TRBJ1-1; 7 bases match TRBD1. V was pared by 6 bases and J by 0 bases, with 17 bases of the junction left unmatched. Germline V gene lookup returns CDR1 SGHRS and CDR2 YFSETQ. The CDR3 sequence is 18 residues long. CDR3 coding DNA: TGCGCCAGCACCTATTCCCCTATCAGGGGGATCATGAACACTGAAGCTTTCTTT. Translating gives CASTYSPIRGIMNTEAFF.